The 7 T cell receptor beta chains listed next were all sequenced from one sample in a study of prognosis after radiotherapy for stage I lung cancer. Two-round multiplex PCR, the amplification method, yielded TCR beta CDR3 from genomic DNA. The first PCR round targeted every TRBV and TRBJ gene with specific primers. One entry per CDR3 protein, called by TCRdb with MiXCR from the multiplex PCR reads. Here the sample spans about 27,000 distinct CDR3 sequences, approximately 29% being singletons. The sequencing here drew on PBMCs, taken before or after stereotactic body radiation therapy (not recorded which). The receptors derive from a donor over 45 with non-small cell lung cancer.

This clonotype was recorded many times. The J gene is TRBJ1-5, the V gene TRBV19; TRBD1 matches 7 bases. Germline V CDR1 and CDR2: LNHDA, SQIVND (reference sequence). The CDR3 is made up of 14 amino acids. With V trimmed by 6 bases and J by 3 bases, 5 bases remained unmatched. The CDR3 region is CASSKGQNNQPQHF. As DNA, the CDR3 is TGTGCCAGTAGCAAGGGACAGAACAATCAGCCCCAGCATTTT.

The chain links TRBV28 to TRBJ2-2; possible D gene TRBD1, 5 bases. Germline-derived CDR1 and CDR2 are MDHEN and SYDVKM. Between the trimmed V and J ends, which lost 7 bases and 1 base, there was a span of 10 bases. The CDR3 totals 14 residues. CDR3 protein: CASKRQLNTGELFF. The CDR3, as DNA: TGTGCCAGCAAAAGACAGCTGAACACCGGGGAGCTGTTTTTT.

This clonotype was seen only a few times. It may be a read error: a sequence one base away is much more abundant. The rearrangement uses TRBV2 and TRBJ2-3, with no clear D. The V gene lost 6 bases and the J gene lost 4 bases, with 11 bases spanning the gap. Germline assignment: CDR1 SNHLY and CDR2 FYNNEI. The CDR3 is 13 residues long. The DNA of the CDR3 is TGTGCCAGCAGGGATGAGCATCCAGATACGCAGTATTTT. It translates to CASRDEHPDTQYF. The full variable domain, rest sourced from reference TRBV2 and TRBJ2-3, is EPEVTQTPSHQVTQMGQEVILRCVPISNHLYFYWYRQILGQKVEFLVSFYNNEISEKSEIFDDQFSVERPDGSNFTLKIRSTKLEDSAMYFCASRDEHPDTQYFGPGTRLTVL.

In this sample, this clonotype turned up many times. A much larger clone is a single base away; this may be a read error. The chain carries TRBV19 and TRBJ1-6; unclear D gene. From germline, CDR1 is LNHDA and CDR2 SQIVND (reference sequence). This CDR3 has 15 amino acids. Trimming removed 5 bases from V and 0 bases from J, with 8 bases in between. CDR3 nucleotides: TGTGCCAGTAGTGTGGTGAGCTCCTATAATTCACCCCTCCACTTT. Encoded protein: CASSVVSSYNSPLHF.

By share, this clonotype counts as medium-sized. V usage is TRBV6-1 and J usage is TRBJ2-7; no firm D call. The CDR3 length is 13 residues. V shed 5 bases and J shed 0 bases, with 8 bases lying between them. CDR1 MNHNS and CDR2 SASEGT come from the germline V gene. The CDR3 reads CASSQADSYEQYF. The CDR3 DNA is TGTGCCAGCAGTCAGGCAGACTCCTACGAGCAGTACTTC.

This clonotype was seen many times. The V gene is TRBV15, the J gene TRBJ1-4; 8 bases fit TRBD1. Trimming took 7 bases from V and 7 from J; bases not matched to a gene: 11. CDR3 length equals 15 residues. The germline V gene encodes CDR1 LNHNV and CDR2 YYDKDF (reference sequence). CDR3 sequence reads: CATTPTTGGSEKLFF. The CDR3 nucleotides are TGTGCCACCACACCGACTACAGGGGGGAGTGAAAAACTGTTTTTT.

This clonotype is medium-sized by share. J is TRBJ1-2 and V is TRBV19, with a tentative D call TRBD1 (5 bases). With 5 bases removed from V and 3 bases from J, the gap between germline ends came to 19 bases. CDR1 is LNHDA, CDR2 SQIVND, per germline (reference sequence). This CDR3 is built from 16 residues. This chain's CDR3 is CASSGFGGNSDYGYTF. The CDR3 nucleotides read TGTGCCAGTAGTGGGTTCGGGGGAAACTCTGACTATGGCTACACCTTC. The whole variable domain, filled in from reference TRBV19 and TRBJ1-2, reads DGGITQSPKYLFRKEGQNVTLSCEQNLNHDAMYWYRQDPGQGLRLIYYSQIVNDFQKGDIAEGYSVSREKKESFPLTVTSAQKNPTAFYLCASSGFGGNSDYGYTFGSGTRLTVV.